This T cell receptor (beta chain) was captured by sequencing in a study of OX40 agonist ivuxolimab in advanced cancers. Study-level background: Subjects had a mean age of about 60 years, with a range of roughly 20 to 80; approximately 83% were male. The study's findings and limits: Doses of 0.1 to 3.0 mg/kg were accompanied by clonal expansion of CD4+ and CD8+ blood T cells by week 6.

TCRdb keeps only in-frame clones here, not all; method: immunoSEQ multiplex PCR. The sample shows about 20,000 clones, 83% of them seen only once. The CDR3 covers 15 residues. Per germline, CDR1 MNHEY and CDR2 SVGAGI. J gave up 1 base and V 4 bases, and 2 bases lay outside the gene matches. On this clone: What it recognizes is unknown.

The V call is TRBV6-5, the J call TRBJ2-5; 11 bases align to TRBD2. The sample here was CD4+ or CD8+ T cells sorted from blood, taken in a trial of the OX40 agonist ivuxolimab. The source is an adult with an advanced solid tumor such as melanoma, head and neck, liver or kidney cancer. The CDR3 bases are TGTGCCAGCAGTTCTGGACTAGCGGGCCAAGAGACCCAGTACTTC. It is translated as CASSSGLAGQETQYF.